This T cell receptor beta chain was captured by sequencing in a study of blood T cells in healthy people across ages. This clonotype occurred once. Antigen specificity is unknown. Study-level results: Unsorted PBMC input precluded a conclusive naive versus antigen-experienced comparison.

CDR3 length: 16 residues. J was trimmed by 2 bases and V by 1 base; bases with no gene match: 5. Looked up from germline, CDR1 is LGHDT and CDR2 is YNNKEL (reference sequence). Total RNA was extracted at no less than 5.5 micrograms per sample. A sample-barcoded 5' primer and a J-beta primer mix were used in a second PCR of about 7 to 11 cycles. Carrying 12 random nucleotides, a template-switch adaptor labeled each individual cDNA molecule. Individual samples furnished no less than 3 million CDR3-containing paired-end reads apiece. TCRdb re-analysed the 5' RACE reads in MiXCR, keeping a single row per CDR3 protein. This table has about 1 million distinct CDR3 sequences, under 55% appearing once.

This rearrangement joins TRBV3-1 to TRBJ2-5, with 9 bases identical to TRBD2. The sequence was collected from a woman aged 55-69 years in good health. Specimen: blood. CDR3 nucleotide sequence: TGTGCCAGCAGCCAAGGAAATAGCGGGAGTCAAGAGACCCAGTACTTC. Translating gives CASSQGNSGSQETQYF.